What follows are 27 T cell receptor beta chains derived from one specimen sequenced in a study of Ad26.COV2.S vaccination and SARS-CoV-2 variants. As to treatment: roughly 18 received Ad26.COV2.S at low or high dose, single or two shots; about 5 received placebo; per-sample allocation not given. Following the first vaccine or placebo injection, samples were taken on day 63. Measured with immunoSEQ multiplex PCR; TCRdb has only the in-frame clones, and not every one. Among some 240,000 clones listed, roughly 85% were seen once. The sample consisted of peripheral blood, taken in a trial of Ad26.COV2.S vaccine versus placebo. The receptors derive from a person between 18 and 65 years old who received the Ad26.COV2.S COVID-19 vaccine or a placebo.

This chain joins TRBV7-6 and TRBJ2-1; 13 bases match TRBD2. The CDR3 covers 16 residues. Trimming removed 5 bases from V and 8 bases from J; junction bases left unmatched: 9. CDR1 is SGHVS and CDR2 is FNYEAQ in the germline V gene. CDR3 sequence reads: CASSLGLAGIKDEQFF. The CDR3 DNA follows: TGTGCCAGCAGCCTGGGACTAGCGGGAATAAAGGATGAGCAGTTCTTC.

The chain combines TRBV2 with TRBJ2-2; D gene uncertain. Germline lookup yields CDR1 SNHLY and CDR2 FYNNEI. Trimming stripped 4 bases from V and 0 bases from J, with 9 bases between. This CDR3 is 15 amino acids long. The CDR3 here is CASSGPGTNTGELFF. The CDR3 DNA follows: TGTGCCAGCAGTGGTCCCGGCACGAACACCGGGGAGCTGTTTTTT.

About this clone itself: Different DNA sequences within this sample yield the same CDR3. The rearrangement uses TRBV9 and TRBJ1-4; D is unresolved. The CDR3 is 14 amino acids. V lost 0 bases and J 5 bases, leaving 8 bases between the germline ends. CDR1 and CDR2 from the germline V gene are SGDLS and YYNGEE. CDR3 in amino acids: CASSVGVQNEKLFF. The CDR3 nucleotides read TGTGCCAGCAGCGTAGGGGTCCAGAATGAAAAACTGTTTTTT.

The chain links TRBV25-1 to TRBJ2-3; 9 nucleotides align to TRBD2. Trimming removed 1 base from V and 3 bases from J; junction bases left unmatched: 5. The CDR3 covers 16 residues. Germline V gene sequence: CDR1 MGHDK, CDR2 SYGVNS. The CDR3 region is CASSEWLAGSTDTQYF. The CDR3 nucleotides are TGTGCCAGCAGTGAATGGCTAGCGGGAAGTACAGATACGCAGTATTTT.

V usage is TRBV10-2 and J usage is TRBJ2-2; 13 positions match TRBD2. Germline V CDR1 and CDR2: WSHSY, SAAADI. The CDR3 is 16 residues long. V shed 6 bases, J shed 7 bases, and the junction held 8 bases outside the gene matches. For the CDR3, the DNA is TGCGCCAGCAGAATACTAGCGGGAGGGTTCGGCGGGGAGCTGTTTTTT. This encodes CASRILAGGFGGELFF.

The rearrangement joins TRBV23-1 to TRBJ1-2; weak D call: TRBD1 (5 bases). TRBV23-1 is assigned to the ORF class and has an uncertain function. The CDR3 contains 14 residues. Trimming stripped 4 bases from V and 1 base from J, with 10 bases between. The CDR3 protein is CASSPSTDNYGYTF. The CDR3 nucleotides are TGCGCCAGCAGTCCGTCGACAGATAACTATGGCTACACCTTC.

The rearrangement links TRBV3-1 (or the pseudogene TRBV3-2) to TRBJ2-7; tentatively, D is TRBD1 (6 bases). Germline V gene lookup returns CDR1 LGHDT and CDR2 YNNKEL (reference sequence). The CDR3 has 13 residues. Trimming took 2 bases from V and 6 from J, leaving 11 bases between them. The CDR3 loop reads CASSQNRAGEQYV. CDR3 nucleotide sequence: TGTGCCAGCAGCCAAAACAGGGCGGGCGAGCAGTACGTC.

This clone has more than one count but fewer than ten. The chain recombines TRBV7-2 with TRBJ1-5; D call uncertain. The CDR3 is made up of 15 amino acids. V dropped 2 bases and J dropped 0 bases, with 8 bases sitting between them. The germline V gene has CDR1 SGHTA and CDR2 FQGNSA. Written as DNA, the CDR3 is TGTGCCAGCAGCTTAAACGGTCATAGCAATCAGCCCCAGCATTTT. It specifies CASSLNGHSNQPQHF.

The chain couples TRBV7-8 to TRBJ2-2; no firm D call. Germline V CDR1 and CDR2: SGHVS, FQNEAQ. This CDR3 has 16 residues. Deletions cut 2 bases from V and 6 bases from J, with 16 bases between. CDR3 nucleotides: TGTGCCAGCAGCTTAAGGATACCTACGAGGTCCGGGGAGCTGTTTTTT. It codes for CASSLRIPTRSGELFF.

The chain recombines TRBV3-1 (or the pseudogene TRBV3-2) with TRBJ2-7; D is perhaps TRBD1 (6 bases). This CDR3 is built from 12 residues. V was pared by 3 bases and J by 3 bases, with 6 bases between. Germline V lookup: CDR1 LGHDT, CDR2 YNNKEL (reference sequence). CDR3 loop: CASSQDSYEQYF. For the CDR3, the DNA is TGTGCCAGCAGCCAGGACAGCTACGAGCAGTACTTC.

The V call is TRBV29-1, the J call TRBJ2-3, with 12 bases matching TRBD2. The V gene end was trimmed by 1 base and the J gene end by 4 bases; junction bases not matched to a gene: 12. Germline CDR1 is SQVTM and CDR2 is ANQGSEA. The CDR3 runs to 18 residues. CDR3 residues: CSVEGLAGGVPQADTQYF. CDR3 nucleotide sequence: TGCAGCGTTGAAGGGCTAGCGGGAGGGGTCCCTCAGGCAGATACGCAGTATTTT.

The chain joins TRBV3-1 (or the pseudogene TRBV3-2) to TRBJ2-7; no firm D call. The V gene lost 0 bases and the J gene lost 2 bases, with 14 bases spanning the gap. Germline CDR1 LGHDT, CDR2 YNNKEL (reference sequence). The CDR3 covers 16 residues. For the CDR3, the DNA is TGTGCCAGCAGCCAAGATTCCCTGGAACAGACCTACGAGCAGTACTTC. It specifies CASSQDSLEQTYEQYF.

The V call is TRBV15, the J call TRBJ2-1, with 7 bases fitting TRBD2. The V gene's germline CDR1 is LNHNV and CDR2 YYDKDF (reference sequence). The CDR3 consists of 16 residues. The junction had 8 bases not matched to a gene; V was cut back by 5 bases and J by 1 base. CDR3 amino acids: CATSPTSAHSYNEQFF. As DNA, the CDR3 is TGTGCCACCAGCCCTACTAGCGCCCATTCCTACAATGAGCAGTTCTTC.

The V and J genes are TRBV7-3 and TRBJ2-3, with D perhaps matching TRBD2 (7 bases). V dropped 0 bases and J dropped 0 bases, with 19 bases sitting between them. Germline V gives CDR1 SGHTA, CDR2 FQGTGA. The CDR3 loop spans 19 amino acids. CDR3 protein: CASSLTMSGGFSSTDTQYF. The CDR3, as DNA: TGTGCCAGCAGCTTAACCATGTCGGGGGGCTTCTCTAGCACAGATACGCAGTATTTT. Combining the CDR3 with reference TRBV7-3 and TRBJ2-3 gives the whole variable domain GAGVSQTPSNKVTEKGKYVELRCDPISGHTALYWYRQSLGQGPEFLIYFQGTGAADDSGLPNDRFFAVRPEGSVSTLKIQRTERGDSAVYLCASSLTMSGGFSSTDTQYFGPGTRLTVL.

DNA of the CDR3: TGTGCCAGCAGCCCGAGGACAGGATCTGGAAACACCATATATTTT. Its protein product is CASSPRTGSGNTIYF. The V gene is TRBV5-4, the J gene TRBJ1-3, with 7 bases matching TRBD1. The CDR3 sequence is 15 residues long. V gave up 4 bases and J gave up 1 base; unmatched junction bases: 5. Germline V gene lookup returns CDR1 SGHNT and CDR2 YYREEE (reference sequence).

This clone has only one observation. This chain uses TRBV4-3 with TRBJ2-3; possibly TRBD2 for D (6 bases). V was clipped by 0 bases and J by 6 bases, with 19 bases between them. Germline V gene data show CDR1 as LGHNA and CDR2 as YSLEER. There are 17 residues in the CDR3. The CDR3 bases are TGCGCCAGCAGCCAAGACCCCGGGACTTTCGCCCGGGATACGCAGTATTTT. Translating gives CASSQDPGTFARDTQYF.

The V and J genes are TRBV4-2 and TRBJ1-5, with 8 bases that match TRBD1. Germline-derived CDR1 and CDR2 are LGHNA and YNFKEQ. Trimming cost V 0 bases and J 2 bases; bases outside gene matches: 6. The CDR3 is made up of 17 amino acids. Written as DNA, the CDR3 is TGTGCCAGCAGCCAAGATGACAGGGGCTTGCGCAATCAGCCCCAGCATTTT. Protein: CASSQDDRGLRNQPQHF.

This rearrangement joins TRBV19 to TRBJ1-1; 7 bases fit TRBD1. The trim removed 4 bases at V and 4 bases at J, leaving 3 bases unmatched. The CDR3 covers 13 residues. Germline values: CDR1 LNHDA, CDR2 SQIVND (reference sequence). The DNA of the CDR3 is TGTGCCAGTAGTAGTCAGGGGGGCACTGAAGCTTTCTTT. Its translation: CASSSQGGTEAFF.

The chain employs TRBV3-1 (or the pseudogene TRBV3-2) and TRBJ2-3; tentative D call: TRBD2 (5 bases). CDR3 length: 13 amino acids. V was cut by 2 bases and J by 7 bases, with 10 bases left in between. Per the germline V gene, CDR1 is LGHDT and CDR2 is YNNKEL (reference sequence). The CDR3 DNA follows: TGTGCCAGCAGCCAATCGGGGATTAATACGCAGTATTTT. Encoded protein: CASSQSGINTQYF.

J is TRBJ2-2 and V is TRBV7-9; no reliable D call. The CDR3 runs to 13 residues. V lost 3 bases, J lost 5 bases, and 7 bases lay in between. The V gene's germline CDR1 is SEHNR and CDR2 FQNEAQ (reference sequence). CDR3 in amino acids: CASSFLSTGELFF. CDR3 coding DNA: TGTGCCAGCAGCTTCCTTAGTACCGGGGAGCTGTTTTTT.

This clone has just a few counts. The rearrangement links TRBV6-1 to TRBJ2-5, with 7 bases identical to TRBD2. J gave up 5 bases and V 4 bases, and 7 bases lay outside the gene matches. The CDR3 runs 14 residues. Germline V lookup: CDR1 MNHNS, CDR2 SASEGT. The CDR3 protein is CASSVAGLGETQYF. The CDR3 bases are TGTGCCAGCAGTGTAGCGGGTTTAGGGGAGACCCAGTACTTC.

V usage is TRBV27 and J usage is TRBJ1-3; 9 nucleotides line up with TRBD1. Per the germline V gene, CDR1 is MNHEY and CDR2 is SMNVEV (reference sequence). This CDR3 has 19 residues. Unmatched junction bases numbered 18, after V lost 5 bases and J lost 4 bases. CDR3 sequence: CASSPFFPGQGESGNTIYF. CDR3 bases: TGTGCCAGCAGTCCATTTTTCCCGGGACAGGGAGAGTCAGGAAACACCATATATTTT.

The chain employs TRBV7-3 and TRBJ2-3; TRBD1 might be the D (6 bases). This CDR3 comprises 14 residues. V was cut by 3 bases and J by 3 bases, with 10 bases left in between. Germline V gene sequence: CDR1 SGHTA, CDR2 FQGTGA. The CDR3 reads CASSFDRRTDTQYF. Written as DNA, the CDR3 is TGTGCCAGCAGCTTTGACAGGAGAACAGATACGCAGTATTTT.

The chain uses TRBV30 and TRBJ1-2, with D hard to call. From germline, CDR1 is GTSNPN and CDR2 SVGIG (reference sequence). V dropped 2 bases and J dropped 4 bases, with 17 bases sitting between them. CDR3 length: 15 residues. CDR3 DNA sequence: TGTGCCTGGAGTCGTAAAGATCCTTGGGTCTATGGCTACACCTTC. It codes for CAWSRKDPWVYGYTF.

This chain joins TRBV28 and TRBJ1-4; D gene ambiguous. From germline, CDR1 is MDHEN and CDR2 SYDVKM. The V end lost 1 base, the J end lost 4 bases, and 4 bases lay between the germline ends. The CDR3 is 13 residues long. The CDR3 region has the DNA TGTGCCAGCAGTTTATCCAATAATGAAAAACTGTTTTTT. The encoded protein is CASSLSNNEKLFF.

In this sample, this clone turned up once. J is TRBJ2-3 and V is TRBV27; 7 nucleotides match TRBD2. V lost 6 bases and J lost 3; bases outside the gene matches: 6. CDR3 length: 14 residues. From germline, CDR1 is MNHEY and CDR2 SMNVEV (reference sequence). The CDR3 DNA sequence: TGTGCCAGCAGGGCAACGGGGGGAACAGATACGCAGTATTTT. Protein: CASRATGGTDTQYF.

The chain carries TRBV28 and TRBJ2-7; the D gene is possibly TRBD2 (5 bases). The CDR3 sequence is 13 residues long. Germline V gene lookup returns CDR1 MDHEN and CDR2 SYDVKM. V lost 7 bases and J lost 0, with 10 bases in between. The CDR3 loop is CASTRENSYEQYF. The CDR3 DNA follows: TGTGCCAGCACCCGGGAAAACTCCTACGAGCAGTACTTC.